This TCR beta chain came from a study of cytomegalovirus exposure and HLA in healthy donors. Study overall: The 110 million or so unique TCR beta sequences, from roughly 180 million T cells, were found by an earlier analysis.

Germline-derived CDR1 and CDR2 are SGHKS and YYEKEE (reference sequence). V was trimmed by 3 bases and J by 7 bases, leaving 10 bases between them. The CDR3 length is 12 residues. A multiplex PCR was run with 60 Vbeta primers and 13 Jbeta primers. In the authors' methods: In a later analysis, of tens of millions of unique beta chains, around 11 million appeared in at least two donors. Clones were read by immunoSEQ multiplex PCR, and TCRdb kept only the in-frame ones, dropping some. That table is the source of V, J and clone size, and D and trimming were worked out from the DNA. The table records 100,000 to 150,000 clones, approximately 80% of them present only once. Comments on this clone: Its antigen is as yet unknown.

General observations from the study: Later work showed greater clonal expansion in HLA-associated TCR beta chains than in equally common others. The authors reported that TCR beta sequences could predict HLA-A and HLA-B alleles. These predictions were accurate for most subjects in the first cohort.

The clonotype was recovered from a male donor in good health and CMV-seropositive. The chain combines TRBV5-5 with TRBJ1-2, with D possibly being TRBD1 (5 bases). Sequences were obtained from PBMCs. The CDR3 DNA sequence: TGTGCCAGCAGCTGGCGGGGGTTTGGCTACACCTTC. This translates into CASSWRGFGYTF.